The clone carrying this TCR beta chain was observed at least ten times. This beta chain was picked up by a library intended for alpha chains and is off target, so its count carries little meaning. All TCR cDNA molecules were individually tagged with a unique molecular identifier. Via MiXCR, TCRdb re-called the 5' RACE reads, giving one row per CDR3 protein. The sample has thousands of distinct CDR3 sequences; about a sixth are singletons. The source of the sample is a study of spatial heterogeneity in lung cancer. The time point was: sample taken at primary tumor resection. The sequenced material consisted of unsorted whole RNA from tumor, nontumor lung or frozen PBMC. Samples were obtained from some 72 donors, all untreated early-stage non-small cell lung cancer patients. This TCR was sampled from a male donor with early-stage non-small cell lung cancer. Material: normal lung tissue next to the tumor, obtained at surgery.

The CDR3 loop is CASSLRDKGYTF. The CDR3 nucleotides are TGTGCCAGCTCCCTACGGGACAAAGGCTACACCTTC. The genes are TRBV18 and TRBJ1-2; D possibly corresponds to TRBD1 (6 bases). This CDR3 contains 12 residues. The V gene lost 6 bases and the J gene lost 8 bases, with 13 bases spanning the gap. CDR1 KGHSH and CDR2 LQKENI come from the germline V gene.